This TCR beta chain was obtained from a study of T-cell reconstitution after alpha-beta-depleted transplantation in children. Findings and caveats of the study: Most T-cell counts and diversity one year after the transplant came from T cells that were newly produced. Certain patients had high TCRbeta diversity at day 60, and it came from recipient T cells and thymic progenitors that survived. Where alpha-beta T cells came from about two months after transplant was reportedly several hundred expanded graft clones.

Looked up from germline, CDR1 is LGHDT and CDR2 is YNNKEL (reference sequence). Unmatched junction bases numbered 6, after V lost 3 bases and J lost 6 bases. The CDR3 loop spans 14 amino acids. Preparation of the TCRbeta library was carried out with unique molecular identifiers. Each CDR3 protein gets one entry after TCRdb re-called the PCR reads with MiXCR. The sample shows thousands of distinct CDR3 sequences, roughly a quarter of them seen only once. This clonotype was counted at least ten times. Its cognate antigen is unknown. Sample: PBMCs, mostly from graft donor cells, taken 60 days after TCRalphabeta/CD19-depleted stem cell transplant. The rearrangement uses TRBV3-1 and TRBJ1-1; 8 positions agree with TRBD1. The TCR sequence derives from a boy in the first two years of life who had a stem cell transplant for acute myeloid leukemia, so the T cells may come from the graft donor. As DNA, the CDR3 is TGTGCCAGCAGCCATCAGGGGGCGGCCCCTGAAGCTTTCTTT. This sequence encodes CASSHQGAAPEAFF.